This T cell receptor (beta chain) was identified in a study of brain metastases from non-small cell lung cancer (dated by TCRdb to 2018 to 2020). Notes on the research overall: In non-small-cell lung cancer patients, the researchers characterized the immune microenvironment of brain metastases and primary tumors that had been resected as matched pairs. Findings and caveats that apply to the study as a whole: Paired brain metastases and primary tumors largely shared TCR repertoires, although T-cell densities in the metastases were sparse. Lower T-cell infiltration was exhibited by brain metastases compared with primary tumors (P < 0.001). T-cell clones were apparently expanded in 55% to 75% of brain metastases relative to the matched primary tumors.

Library preparation was by the immunoSEQ multiplex PCR assay. T-cell receptor beta chain repertoire sequencing was carried out together with a 770-gene immune expression panel. This is the immuneACCESS table as TCRdb keeps it, with only in-frame sequences that have V and J called. A part of the clones is gone; compared with another copy, unresolved V genes explain less than half, and the rest is unexplained. This sample has roughly 4,000 clones in its table, and 80% to 90% of those were observed once. Of the sample, about 3.2% is held by the ten largest clones. As regards this clone: Its antigen is still unknown. Per-nucleotide qualities are absent, and no much larger clonotype sits a single base away.

V drops 1 base and J drops 5 bases, leaving 12 bases in between. From its cysteine to its phenylalanine, the CDR3 spans 15 amino acids. Kept here is only the CDR3 DNA, which spans 45 bases and is read in frame from base 1. CDR1 and CDR2, looked up from the germline V gene, are LGHNA and YSLEER. The cohort was made up of around 37 patients with surgically resected non-small-cell lung cancer, each of whom had both a primary tumor specimen and a brain metastasis specimen. Archival formalin-fixed, paraffin-embedded tissues were used as the tumor specimens. Sequenced: primary lung tumor tissue. Taken with the paper, the label for cell subset or site translates to: primary lung tumor paired with brain metastasis. The V and J genes are TRBV4-3 and TRBJ2-1; a tentative D match to TRBD1 spans 5 bases. The source is a donor at least 40 years old with non-small cell lung cancer. CDR3 loop: CASSQGWGSNNEQFF. In nucleotides, the sequence is TGCGCCAGCAGCCAAGGGTGGGGCAGCAACAATGAGCAGTTCTTC.